This T cell receptor beta chain was observed in a study of cytomegalovirus exposure and HLA in healthy donors. Study-level findings and limits: Analyzed later, association rates of TCRs varied across HLA loci, with DRB1 most and HLA-C fewest. CMV serostatus alone was available as immune exposure information.

About this clone: Its cognate antigen is unknown.

13 Jbeta primers and 60 Vbeta primers were used for the PCR. In the source study's methods: Later analysis identified approximately 80 million unique TCR beta chains, 8.5 million to 13 million shared. The repertoire was sequenced with immunoSEQ multiplex PCR; TCRdb's copy has only in-frame clones and lacks some. The DNA was the basis for D and trimming; V, J and clone size are from that table. The sample lists 77,000 or so clones, approximately 75% occurring once. This CDR3 is built from 14 residues. V shed 4 bases, J shed 4 bases, and the junction held 7 bases outside the gene matches. Per the germline V gene, CDR1 is SQVTM and CDR2 is ANQGSEA. At collection, donors were nominally healthy, but unrecorded immune exposures were probable.

Sequenced material: PBMCs. This TCR was recovered from a woman aged 40 to 49 in good health and CMV-seronegative. The V and J genes are TRBV29-1 and TRBJ2-1, with 7 bases that match TRBD2. CDR3 amino acids: CSVVRWGGYNEQFF. CDR3 coding DNA: TGCAGCGTTGTGCGATGGGGGGGGTACAATGAGCAGTTCTTC.